The 22 T cell receptor beta chains presented below share a single source sample, sequenced in a study of blood T cell repertoires in COVID-19. The assay was immunoSEQ multiplex PCR, and TCRdb's table has in-frame clones only and misses some. This table has about 50,000 clones, approximately 89% appearing once. The sample comprised peripheral blood. These receptors came from an elderly man with active or convalescent COVID-19.

This chain connects TRBV10-3 to TRBJ1-1; D not resolved. V gave up 4 bases and J gave up 1 base, with 10 bases separating them. Germline V gives CDR1 ENHRY, CDR2 SYGVKD. This CDR3 contains 14 residues. This chain's CDR3 is CAISGEGRNTEAFF. DNA for the CDR3: TGTGCCATCAGTGGCGAAGGGAGGAACACTGAAGCTTTCTTT.

This clone has only one observation. The chain's CDR3 is CASSQEWEAAIGQYF. The CDR3 region has the DNA TGCGCCAGCAGCCAAGAGTGGGAGGCGGCTATAGGGCAGTACTTC. The chain combines TRBV4-3 with TRBJ2-7; a possible D gene is TRBD2 (6 bases). The CDR3 has 15 residues. Germline V lookup: CDR1 LGHNA, CDR2 YSLEER. Trimming took off 0 bases at V and 9 bases at J, with 18 bases between the two ends.

V gene TRBV28 combines with J gene TRBJ2-7; D is ambiguous. Trimming shortened V by 4 bases and J by 4 bases, and 11 bases separated the two germline ends. In germline, CDR1 is MDHEN, CDR2 SYDVKM. CDR3 size: 13 residues. Here the CDR3 DNA reads TGTGCCAGCAGTTATCTAAATGAGTACGAGCAGTACTTC. Translation: CASSYLNEYEQYF. The variable domain in full, with the rest retrieved from reference TRBV28 and TRBJ2-7, is DVKVTQSSRYLVKRTGEKVFLECVQDMDHENMFWYRQDPGLGLRLIYFSYDVKMKEKGDIPEGYSVSREKKERFSLILESASTNQTSMYLCASSYLNEYEQYFGPGTRLTVT.

This chain links TRBV7-9 with TRBJ1-5; no clear D gene. V was pared by 2 bases and J by 2 bases, with 4 bases between. The CDR3 has 13 residues. Germline V gene data show CDR1 as SEHNR and CDR2 as FQNEAQ (reference sequence). CDR3 coding DNA: TGTGCCAGCAGCTTATATGGCAATCAGCCCCAGCATTTT. It is translated as CASSLYGNQPQHF.

This chain links TRBV7-6 with TRBJ2-1; 7 positions agree with TRBD2. The CDR3 is 16 residues long. The germline V gene has CDR1 SGHVS and CDR2 FNYEAQ. Losses at the gene ends were 1 base for V and 6 bases for J; bases not matched to a gene: 9. The CDR3 is CASSLEWEGRGNEQFF. CDR3 in DNA: TGTGCCAGCAGCTTAGAGTGGGAGGGCCGGGGCAATGAGCAGTTCTTC.

The J gene is TRBJ1-4, the V gene TRBV1; TRBD1, the D gene given by the table, was not confirmed from the DNA. TRBV1 has pseudogene status. This CDR3 region has 17 residues. Here the CDR3 DNA reads TGCACCAGCAGCCAGGGGGACAGGGATCGATTGGATGAAAAACTGTTTTTT. Protein: CTSSQGDRDRLDEKLFF.

The chain has TRBV5-1 and TRBJ2-7; TRBD1 aligns across 7 bases. CDR1 and CDR2 from the germline V gene are SGHRS and YFSETQ. This CDR3 region has 12 residues. After removal of 4 bases from V and 2 bases from J, the junction contained 0 bases not matched to a gene. Written as DNA, the CDR3 is TGCGCCAGCAGCACAGGGGCCTACGAGCAGTACTTC. This sequence encodes CASSTGAYEQYF.

The J gene is TRBJ1-4, the V gene TRBV20-1; D is unclear. From germline, CDR1 is DFQATT and CDR2 SNEGSKA (reference sequence). This CDR3 region has 11 residues. V was clipped by 4 bases and J by 13 bases, with 13 bases between them. CDR3 in DNA: TGCAGTGCTATCCCGCGGTTGGGACTGTTTTTT. Amino acids: CSAIPRLGLFF.

The rearrangement uses TRBV10-3 and TRBJ2-2, with 10 nucleotides matching TRBD2. After removal of 6 bases from V and 0 bases from J, the junction contained 22 bases not matched to a gene. Per germline, CDR1 ENHRY and CDR2 SYGVKD. CDR3 length equals 22 residues. This CDR3 is CAISDRGNPGTSDYANTGELFF. The DNA of the CDR3 is TGTGCCATCAGCGACAGGGGAAATCCAGGGACTAGCGACTACGCGAACACCGGGGAGCTGTTTTTT.

About this clone itself: This CDR3 is also generated by other DNA sequences in the sample. The chain links TRBV7-9 to TRBJ1-4; possible D gene TRBD1, 5 bases. V was clipped by 3 bases and J by 2 bases, with 7 bases between them. This CDR3 region has 14 residues. The germline V gene encodes CDR1 SEHNR and CDR2 FQNEAQ (reference sequence). The CDR3 nucleotides read TGTGCCAGCAGCTTGGGGGGGACTAATGAAAAACTGTTTTTT. Amino acid sequence: CASSLGGTNEKLFF.

This clone was recorded only once. The chain has TRBV29-1 and TRBJ2-2; 8 nucleotides line up with TRBD1. Germline CDR1 SQVTM, CDR2 ANQGSEA. The junction had 6 bases not matched to a gene; V was cut back by 5 bases and J by 4 bases. The CDR3 has 14 amino acids. This CDR3 reads CSVTGQGGTGELFF. CDR3 sequence (DNA): TGCAGCGTTACTGGACAGGGAGGCACCGGGGAGCTGTTTTTT.

The gene calls are TRBV30 and TRBJ2-3; D is unresolved. The CDR3 runs to 14 residues. Trimming pared 2 bases from V and 0 bases from J, leaving 9 bases between. Germline CDR1 reads GTSNPN; CDR2 reads SVGIG (reference sequence). The CDR3 DNA is TGTGCCTGGAGTAGAGCAGGTAGCACAGATACGCAGTATTTT. Amino acid sequence: CAWSRAGSTDTQYF.

The V and J genes are TRBV5-1 and TRBJ2-1, with D uncertain. CDR1 and CDR2 from the germline V gene are SGHRS and YFSETQ. Trimming removed 0 bases at V and 1 base at J, with 5 bases between. The CDR3 contains 14 residues. The CDR3 reads CASSLASSYNEQFF. The CDR3, as DNA: TGCGCCAGCAGCTTGGCCTCTTCCTACAATGAGCAGTTCTTC.

This chain uses TRBV29-1 with TRBJ1-2; 10 nucleotides line up with TRBD1. Looked up from germline, CDR1 is SQVTM and CDR2 is ANQGSEA. The CDR3 consists of 13 residues. After removal of 7 bases from V and 7 bases from J, the junction contained 9 bases not matched to a gene. CDR3 amino acids: CSASTGGYSGYTF. The CDR3 DNA follows: TGCAGCGCCTCGACAGGGGGCTATTCTGGCTACACCTTC.

The rearrangement links TRBV28 to TRBJ2-3; D might be TRBD1 (5 bases). V shed 7 bases and J shed 3 bases, with 20 bases lying between them. The germline CDR1 and CDR2 sequences are MDHEN and SYDVKM. This CDR3 has 16 residues. In DNA, the CDR3 is TGTGCCAGCAAATCCGCCGTACGTGGGGCGACAGATACGCAGTATTTT. Translation: CASKSAVRGATDTQYF.

The chain links TRBV24-1 to TRBJ2-1; no reliable D call. This CDR3 has 15 amino acids. Germline V gene sequence: CDR1 KGHDR, CDR2 SFDVKD. With 7 bases removed from V and 5 bases from J, the gap between germline ends came to 17 bases. CDR3 sequence (DNA): TGTGCCACCAGCCCTTTGAGAGCCCTCGACAATGAGCAGTTCTTC. Protein: CATSPLRALDNEQFF.

The chain recombines TRBV10-3 with TRBJ1-1; 7 bases map to TRBD1. The CDR3 has 15 amino acids. V gave up 6 bases and J gave up 1 base; unmatched junction bases: 8. CDR1 and CDR2 from the germline V gene are ENHRY and SYGVKD. CDR3 amino acids: CAISERTGQNTEAFF. In nucleotides, the CDR3 is TGTGCCATCAGCGAACGGACAGGACAGAACACTGAAGCTTTCTTT.

This sequence joins TRBV28 and TRBJ2-5; 7 nucleotides agree with TRBD1. Trimming removed 4 bases from V and 2 bases from J; junction bases left unmatched: 4. The germline gives CDR1 MDHEN, CDR2 SYDVKM. CDR3 size: 14 residues. The CDR3, as DNA: TGTGCCAGCAGTTGGGACAGTTTACAAGAGACCCAGTACTTC. As protein: CASSWDSLQETQYF.

Only a few counts were recorded for this clone. The chain couples TRBV27 to TRBJ2-5; D ambiguous. The CDR3 sequence is 14 residues long. Per the germline V gene, CDR1 is MNHEY and CDR2 is SMNVEV (reference sequence). V lost 5 bases and J 1 base, leaving 11 bases between the germline ends. CDR3 sequence: CASSARRGQETQYF. CDR3 nucleotides: TGTGCCAGCAGTGCGAGACGCGGCCAAGAGACCCAGTACTTC.

The genes are TRBV27 and TRBJ1-4; 9 bases line up with TRBD1. Germline V gives CDR1 MNHEY, CDR2 SMNVEV (reference sequence). CDR3 length equals 15 residues. V was clipped by 7 bases and J by 8 bases; unmatched bases: 11. As DNA, the CDR3 is TGTGCCAGCAAGAACCGGGACAGGGTATCCGAAAAACTGTTTTTT. Its translation is CASKNRDRVSEKLFF.

This chain uses TRBV2 with TRBJ1-1; unclear D gene. Per the germline V gene, CDR1 is SNHLY and CDR2 is FYNNEI. The CDR3 spans 12 residues. V lost 2 bases, J lost 11 bases, and 12 bases lay in between. The CDR3 nucleotides read TGTGCCAGCAGTGAATCGCAGGTTGGGGCTTTCTTT. This sequence encodes CASSESQVGAFF.

This chain connects TRBV7-9 to TRBJ2-3; 7 bases map to TRBD1. The CDR3 extends over 15 amino acids. J lost 4 bases, V lost 3 bases, and 7 bases had no gene match. CDR1 and CDR2 (germline): SEHNR, FQNEAQ (reference sequence). CDR3 residues: CASSLQGVGADTQYF. The CDR3 DNA reads as TGTGCCAGCAGCTTGCAGGGGGTAGGGGCAGATACGCAGTATTTT.